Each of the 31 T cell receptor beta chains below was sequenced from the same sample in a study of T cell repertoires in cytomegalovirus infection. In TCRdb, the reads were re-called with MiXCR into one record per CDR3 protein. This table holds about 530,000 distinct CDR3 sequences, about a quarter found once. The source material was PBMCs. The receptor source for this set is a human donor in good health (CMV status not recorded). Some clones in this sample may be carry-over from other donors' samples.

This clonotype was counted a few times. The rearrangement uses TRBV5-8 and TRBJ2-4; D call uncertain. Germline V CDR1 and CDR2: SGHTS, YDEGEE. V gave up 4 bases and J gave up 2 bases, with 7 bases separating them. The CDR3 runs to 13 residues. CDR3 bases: TGTGCCAGCAGCGGAAGTTCCAAAAACATTCAGTACTTC. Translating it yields CASSGSSKNIQYF.

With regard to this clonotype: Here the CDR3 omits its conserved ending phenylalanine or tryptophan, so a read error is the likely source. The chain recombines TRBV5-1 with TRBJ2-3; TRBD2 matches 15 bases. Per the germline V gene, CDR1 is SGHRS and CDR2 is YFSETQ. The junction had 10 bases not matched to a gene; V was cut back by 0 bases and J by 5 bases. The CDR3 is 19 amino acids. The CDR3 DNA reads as TGCGCCAGCAGCTTGGTTGGCCCCGGACTAGCGGGAGGGCAAGATACGCAGTATTAT. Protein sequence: CASSLVGPGLAGGQDTQYY.

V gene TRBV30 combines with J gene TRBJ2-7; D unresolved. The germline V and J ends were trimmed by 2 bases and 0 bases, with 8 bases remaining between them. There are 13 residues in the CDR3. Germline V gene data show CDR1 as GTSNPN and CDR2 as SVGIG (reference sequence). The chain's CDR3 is CAWSRDTSYEQYF. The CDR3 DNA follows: TGTGCCTGGAGTCGAGACACCTCCTACGAGCAGTACTTC.

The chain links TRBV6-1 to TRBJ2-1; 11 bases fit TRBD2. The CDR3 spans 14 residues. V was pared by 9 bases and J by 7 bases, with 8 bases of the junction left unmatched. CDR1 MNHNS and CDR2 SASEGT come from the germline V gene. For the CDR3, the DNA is TGTGCCAGTGGTACTAGCGGGAGACTGAATGAGCAGTTCTTC. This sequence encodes CASGTSGRLNEQFF.

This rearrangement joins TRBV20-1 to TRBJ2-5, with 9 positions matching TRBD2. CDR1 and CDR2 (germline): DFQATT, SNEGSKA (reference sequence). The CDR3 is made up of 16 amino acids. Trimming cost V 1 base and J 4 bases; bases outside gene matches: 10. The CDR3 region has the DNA TGCAGTGCTAGAGCATTCAGCGGGAGGAGCGGAGAGACCCAGTACTTC. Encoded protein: CSARAFSGRSGETQYF.

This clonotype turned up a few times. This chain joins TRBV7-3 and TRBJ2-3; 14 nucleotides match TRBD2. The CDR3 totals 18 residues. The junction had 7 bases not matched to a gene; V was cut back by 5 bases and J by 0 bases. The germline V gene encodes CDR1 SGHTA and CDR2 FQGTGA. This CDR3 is CASSKGTSGGPSTDTQYF. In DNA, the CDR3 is TGTGCCAGCAGCAAGGGGACTAGCGGGGGCCCTAGCACAGATACGCAGTATTTT.

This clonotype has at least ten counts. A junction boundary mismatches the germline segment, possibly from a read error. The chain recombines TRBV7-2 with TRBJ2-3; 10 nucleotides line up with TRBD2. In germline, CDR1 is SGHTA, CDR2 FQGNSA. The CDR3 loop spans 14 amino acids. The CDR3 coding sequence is TGTGCCAGCAGCCTAGCGGGAGTGGAAGATACGCAGTATTTT. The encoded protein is CASSLAGVEDTQYF. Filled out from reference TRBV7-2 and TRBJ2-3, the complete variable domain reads GAGVSQSPSNKVTEKGKDVELRCDPISGHTALYWYRQSLGQGLEFLIYFQGNSAPDKSGLPSDRFSAERTGGSVSTLTIQRTQQEDSAVYLCASSLAGVEDTQYFGPGTRLTVL.

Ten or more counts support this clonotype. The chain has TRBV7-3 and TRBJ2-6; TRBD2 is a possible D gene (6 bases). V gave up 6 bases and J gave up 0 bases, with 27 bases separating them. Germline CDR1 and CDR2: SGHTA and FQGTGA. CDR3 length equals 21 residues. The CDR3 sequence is CASSLSGPGAAISSGANVLTF. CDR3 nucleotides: TGTGCCAGCAGTCTTAGCGGCCCCGGGGCCGCCATAAGCTCTGGGGCCAACGTCCTGACTTTC.

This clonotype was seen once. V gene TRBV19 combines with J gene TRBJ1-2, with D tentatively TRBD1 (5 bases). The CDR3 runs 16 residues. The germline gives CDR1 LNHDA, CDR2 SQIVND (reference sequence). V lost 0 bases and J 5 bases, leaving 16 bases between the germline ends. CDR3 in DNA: TGTGCCAGTAGTATAGATCCCCCCCGGAGGGGATATGGCTACACCTTC. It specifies CASSIDPPRRGYGYTF. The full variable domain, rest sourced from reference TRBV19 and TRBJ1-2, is DGGITQSPKYLFRKEGQNVTLSCEQNLNHDAMYWYRQDPGQGLRLIYYSQIVNDFQKGDIAEGYSVSREKKESFPLTVTSAQKNPTAFYLCASSIDPPRRGYGYTFGSGTRLTVV.

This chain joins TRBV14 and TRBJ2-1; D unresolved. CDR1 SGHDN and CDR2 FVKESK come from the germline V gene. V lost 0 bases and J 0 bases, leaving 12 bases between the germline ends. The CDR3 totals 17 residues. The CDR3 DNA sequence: TGTGCCAGCAGCCAAGAACGACCCAAAACCTCCTACAATGAGCAGTTCTTC. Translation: CASSQERPKTSYNEQFF.

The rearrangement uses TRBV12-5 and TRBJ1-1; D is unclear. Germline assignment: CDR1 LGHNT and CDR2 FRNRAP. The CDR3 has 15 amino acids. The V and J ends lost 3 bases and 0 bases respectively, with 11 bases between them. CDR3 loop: CASGFPLNLNTEAFF. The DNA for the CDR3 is TGTGCTAGTGGTTTCCCCCTAAATTTGAACACTGAAGCTTTCTTT.

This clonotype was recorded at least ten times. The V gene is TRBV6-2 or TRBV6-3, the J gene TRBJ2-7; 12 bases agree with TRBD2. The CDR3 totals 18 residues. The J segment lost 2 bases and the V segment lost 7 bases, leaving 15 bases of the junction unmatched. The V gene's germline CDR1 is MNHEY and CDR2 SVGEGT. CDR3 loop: CASTPSGLAGPPAYEQYF. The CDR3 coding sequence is TGTGCCAGCACCCCGAGTGGACTAGCGGGACCACCCGCCTACGAGCAGTACTTC.

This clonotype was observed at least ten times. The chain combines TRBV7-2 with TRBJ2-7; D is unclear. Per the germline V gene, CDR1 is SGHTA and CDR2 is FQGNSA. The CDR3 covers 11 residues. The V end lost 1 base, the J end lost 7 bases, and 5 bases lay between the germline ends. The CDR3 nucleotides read TGTGCCAGCAGCTTAGAACGGGAGCAGTACTTC. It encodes CASSLEREQYF.

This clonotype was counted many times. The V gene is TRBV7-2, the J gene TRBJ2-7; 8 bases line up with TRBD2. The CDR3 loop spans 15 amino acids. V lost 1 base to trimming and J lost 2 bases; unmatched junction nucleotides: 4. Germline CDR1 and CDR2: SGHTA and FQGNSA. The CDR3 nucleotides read TGTGCCAGCAGCTTAGAAGTAGCGGGGACCTACGAGCAGTACTTC. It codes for CASSLEVAGTYEQYF.

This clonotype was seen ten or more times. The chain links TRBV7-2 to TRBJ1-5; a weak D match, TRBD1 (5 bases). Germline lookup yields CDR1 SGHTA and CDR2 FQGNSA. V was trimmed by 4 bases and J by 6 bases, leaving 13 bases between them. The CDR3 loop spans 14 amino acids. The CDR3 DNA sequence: TGTGCCAGCAGCTCGGGACCGGGGAGTCAGCCCCAGCATTTT. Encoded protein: CASSSGPGSQPQHF.

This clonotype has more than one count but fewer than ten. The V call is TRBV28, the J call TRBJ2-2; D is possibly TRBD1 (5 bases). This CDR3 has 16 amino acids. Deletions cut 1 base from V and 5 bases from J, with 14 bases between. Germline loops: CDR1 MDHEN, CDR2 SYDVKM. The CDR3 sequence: CASSLLPPRGTGELFF. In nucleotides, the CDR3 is TGTGCCAGCAGTTTATTACCACCAAGGGGTACCGGGGAGCTGTTTTTT.

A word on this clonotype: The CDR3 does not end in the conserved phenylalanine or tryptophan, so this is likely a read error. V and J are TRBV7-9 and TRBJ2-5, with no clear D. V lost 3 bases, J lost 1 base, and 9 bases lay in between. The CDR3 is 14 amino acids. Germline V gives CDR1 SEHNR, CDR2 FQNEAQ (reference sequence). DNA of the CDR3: TGTGCCAGCAGCTTGAGAGTGATCCAAGAGACCCAGTACTAC. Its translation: CASSLRVIQETQYY.

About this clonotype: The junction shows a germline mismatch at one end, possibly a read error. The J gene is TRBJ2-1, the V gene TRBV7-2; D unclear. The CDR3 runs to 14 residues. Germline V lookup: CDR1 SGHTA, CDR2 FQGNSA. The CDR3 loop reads CASSLGEPYNEQIF. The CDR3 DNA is TGTGCCAGCAGCTTAGGGGAACCCTACAATGAGCAGATCTTC.

CDR3 bases: TGTGCCAGCAACCCGCGGCTAGCGGAACAAGAGACCCAGTACTTC. Translating it yields CASNPRLAEQETQYF. The V and J genes are TRBV11-1 and TRBJ2-5; 7 bases are shared with TRBD2. Germline lookup yields CDR1 SGHAT and CDR2 FQDESV (reference sequence). The trim removed 7 bases at V and 2 bases at J, leaving 10 bases unmatched. The CDR3 spans 15 residues.

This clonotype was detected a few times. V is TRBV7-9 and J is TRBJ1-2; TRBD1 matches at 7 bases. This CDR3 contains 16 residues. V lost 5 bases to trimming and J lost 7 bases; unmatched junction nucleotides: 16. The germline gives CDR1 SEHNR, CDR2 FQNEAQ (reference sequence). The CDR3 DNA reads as TGTGCCAGCAGCCCCACCCTAGTCCCGGCAGGGGGTGGCTACACCTTC. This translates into CASSPTLVPAGGGYTF.

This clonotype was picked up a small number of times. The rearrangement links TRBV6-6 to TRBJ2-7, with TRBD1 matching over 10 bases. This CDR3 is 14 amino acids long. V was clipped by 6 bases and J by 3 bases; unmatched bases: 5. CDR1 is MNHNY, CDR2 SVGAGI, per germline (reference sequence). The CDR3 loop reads CASRYRDRGYEQYF. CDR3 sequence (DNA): TGTGCCAGCAGGTACCGGGACAGGGGCTACGAGCAGTACTTC.

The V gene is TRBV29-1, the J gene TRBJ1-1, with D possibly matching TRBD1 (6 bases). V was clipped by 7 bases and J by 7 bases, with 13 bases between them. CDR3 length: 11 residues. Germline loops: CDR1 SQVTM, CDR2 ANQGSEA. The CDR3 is CSGGTGYEAFF. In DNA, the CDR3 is TGCAGCGGAGGTACAGGGTATGAAGCTTTCTTT. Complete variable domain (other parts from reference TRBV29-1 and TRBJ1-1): SAVISQKPSRDICQRGTSLTIQCQVDSQVTMMFWYRQQPGQSLTLIATANQGSEATYESGFVIDKFPISRPNLTFSTLTVSNMSPEDSSIYLCSGGTGYEAFFGQGTRLTVV.

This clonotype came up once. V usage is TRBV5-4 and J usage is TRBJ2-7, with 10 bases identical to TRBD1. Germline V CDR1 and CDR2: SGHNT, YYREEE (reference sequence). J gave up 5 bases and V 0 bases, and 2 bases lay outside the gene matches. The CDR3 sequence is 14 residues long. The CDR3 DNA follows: TGTGCCAGCAGCTTGGGGGACAGGGGCCACGAGCAGTACTTC. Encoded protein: CASSLGDRGHEQYF. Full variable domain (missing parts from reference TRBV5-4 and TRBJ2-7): ETGVTQSPTHLIKTRGQQVTLRCSSQSGHNTVSWYQQALGQGPQFIFQYYREEENGRGNFPPRFSGLQFPNYSSELNVNALELDDSALYLCASSLGDRGHEQYFGPGTRLTVT.

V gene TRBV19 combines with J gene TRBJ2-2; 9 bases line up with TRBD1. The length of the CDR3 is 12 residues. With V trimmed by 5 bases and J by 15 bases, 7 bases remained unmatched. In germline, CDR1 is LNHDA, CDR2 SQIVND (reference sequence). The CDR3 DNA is TGTGCCAGTAGTTCCCGGACAGGGGCGATGTTTTTT. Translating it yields CASSSRTGAMFF.

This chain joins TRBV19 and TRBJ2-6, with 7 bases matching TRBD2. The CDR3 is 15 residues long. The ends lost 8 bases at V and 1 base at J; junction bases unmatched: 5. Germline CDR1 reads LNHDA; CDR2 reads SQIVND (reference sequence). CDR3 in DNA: TGTGCCAGTGGGAGGGAGGTTTCTGGGGCCAACGTCCTGACTTTC. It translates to CASGREVSGANVLTF.

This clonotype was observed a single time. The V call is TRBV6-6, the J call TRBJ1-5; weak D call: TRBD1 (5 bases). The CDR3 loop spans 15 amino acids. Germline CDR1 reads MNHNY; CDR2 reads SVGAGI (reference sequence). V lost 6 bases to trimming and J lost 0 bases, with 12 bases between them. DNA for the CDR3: TGTGCCAGCAGGCCACTTGACAGTAGCAATCAGCCCCAGCATTTT. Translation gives CASRPLDSSNQPQHF.

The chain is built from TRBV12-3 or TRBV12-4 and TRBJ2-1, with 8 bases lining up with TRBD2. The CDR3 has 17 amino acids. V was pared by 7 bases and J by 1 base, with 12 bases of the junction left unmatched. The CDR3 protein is CASTGGGRGESYNEQFF. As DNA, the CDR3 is TGTGCCAGCACCGGGGGGGGGCGCGGGGAATCCTACAATGAGCAGTTCTTC.

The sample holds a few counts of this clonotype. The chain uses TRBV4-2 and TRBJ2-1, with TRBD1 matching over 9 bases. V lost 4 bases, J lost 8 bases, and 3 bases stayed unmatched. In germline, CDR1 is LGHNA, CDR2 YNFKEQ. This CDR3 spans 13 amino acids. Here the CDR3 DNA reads TGTGCCAGCAGCCCTAGGACAGGGGATGAGCAGTTCTTC. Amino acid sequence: CASSPRTGDEQFF.

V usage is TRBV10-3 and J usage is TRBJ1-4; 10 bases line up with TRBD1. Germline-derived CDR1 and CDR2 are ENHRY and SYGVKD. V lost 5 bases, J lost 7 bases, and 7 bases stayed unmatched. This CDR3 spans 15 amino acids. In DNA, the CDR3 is TGTGCCATCAGTCAAGGACAGGGGGAGAGTGAAAAACTGTTTTTT. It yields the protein CAISQGQGESEKLFF.

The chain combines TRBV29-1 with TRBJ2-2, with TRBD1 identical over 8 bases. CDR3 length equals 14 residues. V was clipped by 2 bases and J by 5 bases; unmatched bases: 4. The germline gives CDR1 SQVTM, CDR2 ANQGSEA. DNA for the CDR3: TGCAGCGTTGAAATACAGGGGGATACCGGGGAGCTGTTTTTT. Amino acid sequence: CSVEIQGDTGELFF.

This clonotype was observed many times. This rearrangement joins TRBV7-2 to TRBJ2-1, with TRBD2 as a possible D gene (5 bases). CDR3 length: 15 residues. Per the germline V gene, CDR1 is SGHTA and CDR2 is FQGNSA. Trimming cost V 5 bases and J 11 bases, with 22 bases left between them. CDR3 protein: CASSPSAASLNQQFF. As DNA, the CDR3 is TGTGCCAGCAGCCCCTCTGCGGCTAGCCTGAATCAGCAGTTCTTC.